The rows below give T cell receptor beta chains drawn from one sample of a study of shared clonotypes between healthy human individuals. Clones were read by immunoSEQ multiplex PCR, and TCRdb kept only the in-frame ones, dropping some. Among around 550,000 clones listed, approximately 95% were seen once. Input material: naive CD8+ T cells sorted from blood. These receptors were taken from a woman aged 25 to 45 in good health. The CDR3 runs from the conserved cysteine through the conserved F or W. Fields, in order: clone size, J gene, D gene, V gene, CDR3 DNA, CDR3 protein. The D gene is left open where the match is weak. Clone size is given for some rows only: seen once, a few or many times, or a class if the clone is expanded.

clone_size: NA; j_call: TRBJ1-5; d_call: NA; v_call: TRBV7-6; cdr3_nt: TGTGCCAGCAGCTCTGAGGGGCAGGCCCAGCATTTT; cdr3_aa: CASSSEGQAQHF
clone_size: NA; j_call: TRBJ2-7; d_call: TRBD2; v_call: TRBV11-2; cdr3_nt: TGTGCCAGCAGCTTAGGGCCTAGCGGGTACGAGCAGTACTTC; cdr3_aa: CASSLGPSGYEQYF
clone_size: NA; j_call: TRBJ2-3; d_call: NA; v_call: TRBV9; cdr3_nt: TGTGCCAGCAGCGGAACAGGACAGACAGATACGCAGTATTTT; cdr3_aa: CASSGTGQTDTQYF
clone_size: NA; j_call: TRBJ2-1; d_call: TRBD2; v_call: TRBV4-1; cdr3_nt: TGCGCCAGCAGCCAAGTGGGAGGGGAGCAGTTCTTC; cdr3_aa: CASSQVGGEQFF
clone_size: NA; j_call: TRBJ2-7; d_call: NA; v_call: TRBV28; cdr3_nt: TGTGCCAGCAGTTTCTCGGTGGGGGGCACCTACGAGCAGTACTTC; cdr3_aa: CASSFSVGGTYEQYF
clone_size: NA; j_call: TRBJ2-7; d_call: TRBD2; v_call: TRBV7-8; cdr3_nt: TGTGCCAGCATAATAGCGGGGGAGCCCTCCTACGAGCAGTACTTC; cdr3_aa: CASIIAGEPSYEQYF
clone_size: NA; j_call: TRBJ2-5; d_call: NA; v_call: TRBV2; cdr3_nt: TGTGCCAGCAGAGGGCGGACAGACCCCAGGACCCAGTACTTC; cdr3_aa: CASRGRTDPRTQYF
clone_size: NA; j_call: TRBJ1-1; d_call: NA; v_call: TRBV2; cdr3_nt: TGTGCCAGACAGGGAGGCACTGAAGCTTTCTTT; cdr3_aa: CARQGGTEAFF
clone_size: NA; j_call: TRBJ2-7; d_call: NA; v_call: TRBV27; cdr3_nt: TGTGCCAGCAGTCCCTCACGGGGACCTTCCTACGAGCAGTACTTC; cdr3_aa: CASSPSRGPSYEQYF
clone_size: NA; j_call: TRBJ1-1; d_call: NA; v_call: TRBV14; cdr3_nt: TGTGCCAGCAGCCAAGATGGTCCGGTTGAAGCTTTCTTT; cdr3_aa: CASSQDGPVEAFF
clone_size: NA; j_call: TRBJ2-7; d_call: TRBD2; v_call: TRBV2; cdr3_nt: TGTGCCAGCAGTATAGCGGGGTCCTACGAGCAGTACTTC; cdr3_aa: CASSIAGSYEQYF
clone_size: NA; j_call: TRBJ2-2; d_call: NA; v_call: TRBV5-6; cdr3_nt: TGTGCCAGCAGCTTGGAAATTAGCGGATTCACCGGGGAGCTGTTTTTT; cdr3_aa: CASSLEISGFTGELFF
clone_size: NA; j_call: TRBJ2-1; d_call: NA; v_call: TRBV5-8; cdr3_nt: TGTGCCAGCAGCTTGACTAGCCGATTCTACAATGAGCAGTTCTTC; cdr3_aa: CASSLTSRFYNEQFF
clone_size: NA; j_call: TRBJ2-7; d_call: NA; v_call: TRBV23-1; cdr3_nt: TGCGCCAGCAGCTGGACAGATTTCGCCTACGAGCAGTACTTC; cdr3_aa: CASSWTDFAYEQYF
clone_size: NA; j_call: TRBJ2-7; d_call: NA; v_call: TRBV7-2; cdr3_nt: TGTGCCAGCAGTGTCAGCCGGAACTACGAGCAGTACTTC; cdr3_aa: CASSVSRNYEQYF
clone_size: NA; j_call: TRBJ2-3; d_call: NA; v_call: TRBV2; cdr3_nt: TGTGCCAGCAGTCGAACGTTTACTAGCACAGATACGCAGTATTTT; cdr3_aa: CASSRTFTSTDTQYF
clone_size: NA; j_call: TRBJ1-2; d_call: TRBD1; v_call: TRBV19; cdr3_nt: TGTGCCAGTAGTATCGGGACAGGGGTCAACTATGGCTACACCTTC; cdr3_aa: CASSIGTGVNYGYTF
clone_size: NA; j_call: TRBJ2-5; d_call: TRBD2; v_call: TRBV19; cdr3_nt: TGTGCCAGTAAATCGACTAGCGGGCCTCCTCAACGGCAGTACTTC; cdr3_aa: CASKSTSGPPQRQYF
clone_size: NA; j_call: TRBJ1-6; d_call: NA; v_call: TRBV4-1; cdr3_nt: TGCGCCAGCAGCCAAGATAGTACCACAGGCTGGCGTAATTCACCCCTCCACTTT; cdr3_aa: CASSQDSTTGWRNSPLHF
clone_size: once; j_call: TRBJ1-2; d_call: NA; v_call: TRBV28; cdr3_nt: TGTGCCAGCAGTTACCGCGGCGGGTATGGCTACACCTTC; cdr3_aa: CASSYRGGYGYTF
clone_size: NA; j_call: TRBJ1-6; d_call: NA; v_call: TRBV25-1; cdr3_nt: TGTGCCAGCAGTGACGGCTCACCCCTCCACTTT; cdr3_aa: CASSDGSPLHF
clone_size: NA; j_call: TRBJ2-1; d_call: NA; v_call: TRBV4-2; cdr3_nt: TGTGCCAGCAGCCAAGAGATGGGCTCCTACAATGAGCAGTTCTTC; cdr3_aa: CASSQEMGSYNEQFF
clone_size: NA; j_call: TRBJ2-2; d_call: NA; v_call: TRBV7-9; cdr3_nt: TGTGCCAGCAGCATAGGAATGCAGTACGGGGAGCTGTTTTTT; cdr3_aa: CASSIGMQYGELFF
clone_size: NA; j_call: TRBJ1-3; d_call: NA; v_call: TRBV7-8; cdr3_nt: TGTGCCAGCAGCCTAAGATCAGATATCTCTGGAAACACCATATATTTT; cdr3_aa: CASSLRSDISGNTIYF
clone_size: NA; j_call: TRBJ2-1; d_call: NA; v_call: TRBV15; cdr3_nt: TGTGCCACCAGCAGTGTTGAGGCTAGATACAATGAGCAGTTCTTC; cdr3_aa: CATSSVEARYNEQFF
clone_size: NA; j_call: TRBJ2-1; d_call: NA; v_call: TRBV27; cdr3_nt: TGTGCCAGCAGTTTCCTGGACAGGACTAACTACAATGAGCAGTTCTTC; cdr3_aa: CASSFLDRTNYNEQFF
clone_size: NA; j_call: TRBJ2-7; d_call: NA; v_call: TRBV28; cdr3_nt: TGTGCCAGCAGTCCCGGTGGGTACGAGCAGTACTTC; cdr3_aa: CASSPGGYEQYF
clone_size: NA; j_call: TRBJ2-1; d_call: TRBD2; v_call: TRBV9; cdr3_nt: TGTGCCAGCAGCGAAGGACTAGCGGGTTATGAGCAGTTCTTC; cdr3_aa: CASSEGLAGYEQFF
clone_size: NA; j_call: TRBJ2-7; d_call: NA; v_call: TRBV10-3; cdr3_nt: TGTGCCATCAGTGAGCCAGTACAGGGCTCCTACGAGCAGTACTTC; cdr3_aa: CAISEPVQGSYEQYF
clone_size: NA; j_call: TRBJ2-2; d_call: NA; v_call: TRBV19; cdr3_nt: TGTGCCAGTAGTATTTATCTCTACGCGAACACCGGGGAGCTGTTTTTT; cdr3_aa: CASSIYLYANTGELFF
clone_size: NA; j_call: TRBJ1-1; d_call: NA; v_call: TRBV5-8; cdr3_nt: TGTGCCAGCAGCTTGGAGGGGTCAGTTTACACTGAAGCTTTCTTT; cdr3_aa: CASSLEGSVYTEAFF
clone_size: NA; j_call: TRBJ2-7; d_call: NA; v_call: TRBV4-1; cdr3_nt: TGCGCCAGCAGCCAAGCGTTTAGCGGAGACTACGAGCAGTACTTC; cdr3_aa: CASSQAFSGDYEQYF